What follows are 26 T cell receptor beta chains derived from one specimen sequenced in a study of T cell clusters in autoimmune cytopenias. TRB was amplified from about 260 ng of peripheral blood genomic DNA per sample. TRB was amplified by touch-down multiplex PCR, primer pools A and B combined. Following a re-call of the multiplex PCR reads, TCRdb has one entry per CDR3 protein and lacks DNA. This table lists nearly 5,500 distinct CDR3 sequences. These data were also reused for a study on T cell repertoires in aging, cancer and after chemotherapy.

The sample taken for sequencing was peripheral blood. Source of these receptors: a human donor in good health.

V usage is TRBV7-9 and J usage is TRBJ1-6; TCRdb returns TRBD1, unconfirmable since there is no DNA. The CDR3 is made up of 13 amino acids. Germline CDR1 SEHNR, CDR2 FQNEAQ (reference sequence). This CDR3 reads CASSSTGESPLHF. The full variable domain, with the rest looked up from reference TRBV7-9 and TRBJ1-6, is DTGVSQNPRHKITKRGQNVTFRCDPISEHNRLYWYRQTLGQGPEFLTYFQNEAQLEKSRLLSDRFSAERPKGSFSTLEIQRTEQGDSAMYLCASSSTGESPLHFGNGTRLTVT.

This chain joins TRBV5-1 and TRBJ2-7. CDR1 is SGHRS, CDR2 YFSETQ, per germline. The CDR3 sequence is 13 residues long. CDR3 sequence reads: CASSRGRSYEQYF.

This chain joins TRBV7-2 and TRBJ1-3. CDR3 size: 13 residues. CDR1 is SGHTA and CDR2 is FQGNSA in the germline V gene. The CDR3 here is CASSLASGNTIYF.

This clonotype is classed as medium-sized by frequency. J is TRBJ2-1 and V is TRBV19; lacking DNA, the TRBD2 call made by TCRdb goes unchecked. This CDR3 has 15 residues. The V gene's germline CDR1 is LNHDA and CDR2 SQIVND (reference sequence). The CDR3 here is CASSPAPGLANEQFF.

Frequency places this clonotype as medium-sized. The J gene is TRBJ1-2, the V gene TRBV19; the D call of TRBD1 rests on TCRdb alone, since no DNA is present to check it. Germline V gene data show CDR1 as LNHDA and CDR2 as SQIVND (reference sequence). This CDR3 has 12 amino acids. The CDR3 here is CASGTGDSGYTF.

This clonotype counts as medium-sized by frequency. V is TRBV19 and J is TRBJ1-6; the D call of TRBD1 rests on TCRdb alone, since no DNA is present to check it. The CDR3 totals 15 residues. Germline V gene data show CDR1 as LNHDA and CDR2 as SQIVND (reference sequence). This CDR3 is CASSRPDRDNSPLHF.

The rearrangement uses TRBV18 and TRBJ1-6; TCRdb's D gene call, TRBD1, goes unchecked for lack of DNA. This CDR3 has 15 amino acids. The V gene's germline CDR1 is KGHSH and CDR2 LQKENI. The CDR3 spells CASSPDRVPNSPLHF.

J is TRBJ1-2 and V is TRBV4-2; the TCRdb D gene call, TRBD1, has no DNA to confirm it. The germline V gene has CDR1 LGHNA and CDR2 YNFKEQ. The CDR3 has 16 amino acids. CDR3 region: CASSQQAGTAHYGYTF.

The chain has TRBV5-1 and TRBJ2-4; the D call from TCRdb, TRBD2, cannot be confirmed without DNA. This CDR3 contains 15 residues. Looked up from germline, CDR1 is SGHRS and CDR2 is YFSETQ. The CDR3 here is CASSLGTSGKNIQYF.

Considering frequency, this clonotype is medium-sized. This CDR3 is CAISAVASGNTIYF. The J gene is TRBJ1-3, the V gene TRBV10-3. There are 14 residues in the CDR3. Germline CDR1 and CDR2: ENHRY and SYGVKD.

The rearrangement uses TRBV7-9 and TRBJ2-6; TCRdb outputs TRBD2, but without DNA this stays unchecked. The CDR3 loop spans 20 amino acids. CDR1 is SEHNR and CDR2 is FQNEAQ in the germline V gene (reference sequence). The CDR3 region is CASSFVRLRGPSSGANVLTF.

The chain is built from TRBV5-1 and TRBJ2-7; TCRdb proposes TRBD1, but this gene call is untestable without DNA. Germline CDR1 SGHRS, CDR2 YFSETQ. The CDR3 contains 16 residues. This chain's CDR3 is CASSLGGNQGSYEQYF.

The CDR3 here is CATSDGTGKSPLHF. The chain is built from TRBV24-1 and TRBJ1-6; the D call of TRBD1 rests on TCRdb alone, since no DNA is present to check it. Germline V gives CDR1 KGHDR, CDR2 SFDVKD. The CDR3 loop spans 14 amino acids.

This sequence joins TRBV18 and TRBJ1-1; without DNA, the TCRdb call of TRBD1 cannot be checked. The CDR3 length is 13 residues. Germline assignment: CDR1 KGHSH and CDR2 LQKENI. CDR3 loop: CASSLGQDTEAFF.

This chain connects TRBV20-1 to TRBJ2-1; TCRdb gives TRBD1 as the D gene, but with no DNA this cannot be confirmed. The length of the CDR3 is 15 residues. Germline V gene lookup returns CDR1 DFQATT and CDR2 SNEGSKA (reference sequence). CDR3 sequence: CSADRSAVGYNEQFF.

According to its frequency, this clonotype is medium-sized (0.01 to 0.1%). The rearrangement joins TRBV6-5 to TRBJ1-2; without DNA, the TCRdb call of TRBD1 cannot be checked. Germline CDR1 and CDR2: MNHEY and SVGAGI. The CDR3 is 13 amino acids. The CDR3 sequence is CASSGTGLGGYTF.

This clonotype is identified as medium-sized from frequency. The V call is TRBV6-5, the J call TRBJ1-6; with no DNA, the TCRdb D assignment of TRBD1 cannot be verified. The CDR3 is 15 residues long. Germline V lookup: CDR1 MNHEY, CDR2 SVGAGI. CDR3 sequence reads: CASSERDGVGSPLHF.

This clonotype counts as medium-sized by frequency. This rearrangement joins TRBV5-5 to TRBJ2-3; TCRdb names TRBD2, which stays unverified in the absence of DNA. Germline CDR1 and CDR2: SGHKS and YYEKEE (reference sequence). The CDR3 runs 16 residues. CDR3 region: CASSSRDLRSTDTQYF.

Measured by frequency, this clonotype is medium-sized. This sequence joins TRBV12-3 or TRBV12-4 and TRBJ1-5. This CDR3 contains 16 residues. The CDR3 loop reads CASTLRGGLSNQPQHF.

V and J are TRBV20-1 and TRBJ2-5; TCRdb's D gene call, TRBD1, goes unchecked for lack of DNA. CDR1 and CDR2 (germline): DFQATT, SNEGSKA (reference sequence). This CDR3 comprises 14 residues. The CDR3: CSARDGRVRETQYF.

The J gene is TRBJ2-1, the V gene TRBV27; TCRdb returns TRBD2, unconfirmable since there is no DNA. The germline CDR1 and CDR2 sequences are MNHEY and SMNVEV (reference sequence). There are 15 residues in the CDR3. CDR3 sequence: CASSFQREGYNEQFF.

The CDR3 sequence: CASSRGGAYEQYF. The chain combines TRBV6-5 with TRBJ2-7; the TCRdb D gene call, TRBD2, has no DNA to confirm it. Germline V gene lookup returns CDR1 MNHEY and CDR2 SVGAGI. This CDR3 comprises 13 residues.

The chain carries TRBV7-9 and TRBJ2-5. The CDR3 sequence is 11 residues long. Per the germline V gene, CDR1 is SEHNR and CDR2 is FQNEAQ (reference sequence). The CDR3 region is CASSSQETQYF.

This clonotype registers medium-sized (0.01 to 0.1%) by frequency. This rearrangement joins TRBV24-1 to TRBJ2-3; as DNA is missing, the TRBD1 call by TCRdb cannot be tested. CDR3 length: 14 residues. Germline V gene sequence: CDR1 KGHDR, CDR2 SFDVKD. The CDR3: CATRGASATDTQYF.

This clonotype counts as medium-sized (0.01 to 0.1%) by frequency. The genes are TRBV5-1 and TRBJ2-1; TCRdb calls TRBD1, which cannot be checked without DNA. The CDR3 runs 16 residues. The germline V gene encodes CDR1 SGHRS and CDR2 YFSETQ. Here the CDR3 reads CASSLTGGVGRTEQFF.

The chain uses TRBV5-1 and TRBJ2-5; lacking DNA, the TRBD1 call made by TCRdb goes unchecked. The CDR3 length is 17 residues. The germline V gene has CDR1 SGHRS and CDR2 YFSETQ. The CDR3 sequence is CASSFYGTAIRQETQYF.